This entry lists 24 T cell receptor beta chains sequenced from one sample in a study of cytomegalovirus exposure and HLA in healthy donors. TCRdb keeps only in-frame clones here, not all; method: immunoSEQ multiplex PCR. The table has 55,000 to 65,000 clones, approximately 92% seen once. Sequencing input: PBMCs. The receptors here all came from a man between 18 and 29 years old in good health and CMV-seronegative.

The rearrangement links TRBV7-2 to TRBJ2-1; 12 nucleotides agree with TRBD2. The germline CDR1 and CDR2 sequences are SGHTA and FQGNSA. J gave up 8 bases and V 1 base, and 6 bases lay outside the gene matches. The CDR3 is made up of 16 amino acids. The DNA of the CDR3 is TGTGCCAGCAGCTTAGACCTAGCGGGAGGGCGAGATGAGCAGTTCTTC. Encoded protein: CASSLDLAGGRDEQFF.

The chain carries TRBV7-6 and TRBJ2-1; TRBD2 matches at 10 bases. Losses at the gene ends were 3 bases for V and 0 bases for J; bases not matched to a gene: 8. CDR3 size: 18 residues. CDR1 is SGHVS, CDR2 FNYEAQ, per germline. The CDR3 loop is CASSFGTSGESSYNEQFF. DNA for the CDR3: TGTGCCAGCAGCTTCGGAACTAGCGGGGAGAGCTCCTACAATGAGCAGTTCTTC.

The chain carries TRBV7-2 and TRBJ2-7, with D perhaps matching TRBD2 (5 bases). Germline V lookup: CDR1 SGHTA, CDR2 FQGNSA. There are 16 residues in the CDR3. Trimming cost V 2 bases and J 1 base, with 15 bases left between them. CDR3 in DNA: TGTGCCAGCAGCTTACTAGGACTTTTTTCTTCCTACGAGCAGTACTTC. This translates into CASSLLGLFSSYEQYF.

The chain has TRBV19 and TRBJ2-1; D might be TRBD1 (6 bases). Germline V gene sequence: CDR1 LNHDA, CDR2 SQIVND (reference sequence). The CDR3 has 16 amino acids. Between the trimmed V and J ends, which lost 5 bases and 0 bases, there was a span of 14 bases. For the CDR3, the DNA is TGTGCCAGTAGTCCCCTAGGGGGAGCCTCCTACAATGAGCAGTTCTTC. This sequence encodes CASSPLGGASYNEQFF.

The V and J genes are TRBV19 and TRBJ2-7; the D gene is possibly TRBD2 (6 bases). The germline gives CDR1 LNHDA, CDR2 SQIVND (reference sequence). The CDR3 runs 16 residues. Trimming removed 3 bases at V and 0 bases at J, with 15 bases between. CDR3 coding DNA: TGTGCCAGTAGTATTCTACCAGGGACTGTCTCCTACGAGCAGTACTTC. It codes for CASSILPGTVSYEQYF.

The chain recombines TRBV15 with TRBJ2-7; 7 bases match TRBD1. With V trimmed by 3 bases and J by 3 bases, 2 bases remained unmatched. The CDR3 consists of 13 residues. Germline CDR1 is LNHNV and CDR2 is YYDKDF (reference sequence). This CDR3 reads CATSSRGNYEQYF. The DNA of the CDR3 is TGTGCCACCAGCAGCAGGGGGAACTACGAGCAGTACTTC.

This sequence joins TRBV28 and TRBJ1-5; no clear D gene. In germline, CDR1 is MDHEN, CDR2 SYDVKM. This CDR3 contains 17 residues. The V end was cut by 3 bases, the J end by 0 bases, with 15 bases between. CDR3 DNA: TGTGCCAGCAGTTTGGGCCGTGCGGGATTTAGCAATCAGCCCCAGCATTTT. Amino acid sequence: CASSLGRAGFSNQPQHF.

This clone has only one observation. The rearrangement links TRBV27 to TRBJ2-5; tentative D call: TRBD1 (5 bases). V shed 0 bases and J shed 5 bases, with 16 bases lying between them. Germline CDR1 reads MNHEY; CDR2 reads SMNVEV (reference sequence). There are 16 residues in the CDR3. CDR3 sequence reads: CASSLSGRAISETQYF. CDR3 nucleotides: TGTGCCAGCAGTTTATCGGGCAGGGCGATTAGTGAGACCCAGTACTTC.

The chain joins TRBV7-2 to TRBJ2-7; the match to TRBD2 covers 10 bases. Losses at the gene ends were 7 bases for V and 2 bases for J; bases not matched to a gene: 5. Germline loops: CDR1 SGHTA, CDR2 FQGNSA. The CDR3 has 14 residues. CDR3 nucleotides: TGTGCCAGCACGAAGAGCGGGAGGGCCTACGAGCAGTACTTC. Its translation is CASTKSGRAYEQYF.

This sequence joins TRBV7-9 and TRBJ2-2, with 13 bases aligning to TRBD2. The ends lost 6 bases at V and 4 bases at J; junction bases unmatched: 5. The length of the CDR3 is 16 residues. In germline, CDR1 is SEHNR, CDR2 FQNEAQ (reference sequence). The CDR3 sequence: CASSLGLAGLTGELFF. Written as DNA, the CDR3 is TGTGCCAGCAGTTTGGGACTAGCGGGGCTCACCGGGGAGCTGTTTTTT.

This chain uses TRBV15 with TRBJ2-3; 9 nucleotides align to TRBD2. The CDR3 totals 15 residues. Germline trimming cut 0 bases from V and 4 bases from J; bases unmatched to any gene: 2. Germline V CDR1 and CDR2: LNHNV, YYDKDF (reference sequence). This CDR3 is CATSRDSGSADTQYF. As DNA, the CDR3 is TGTGCCACCAGCAGAGATAGCGGGAGCGCAGATACGCAGTATTTT.

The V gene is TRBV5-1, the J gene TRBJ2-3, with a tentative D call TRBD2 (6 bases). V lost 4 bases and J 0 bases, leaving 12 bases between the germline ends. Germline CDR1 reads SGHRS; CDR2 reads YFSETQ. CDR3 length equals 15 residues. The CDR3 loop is CASSLSGLSTDTQYF. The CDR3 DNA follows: TGCGCCAGCAGCCTTAGCGGACTCAGCACAGATACGCAGTATTTT. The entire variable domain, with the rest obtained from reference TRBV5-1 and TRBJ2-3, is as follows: KAGVTQTPRYLIKTRGQQVTLSCSPISGHRSVSWYQQTPGQGLQFLFEYFSETQRNKGNFPGRFSGRQFSNSRSEMNVSTLELGDSALYLCASSLSGLSTDTQYFGPGTRLTVL.

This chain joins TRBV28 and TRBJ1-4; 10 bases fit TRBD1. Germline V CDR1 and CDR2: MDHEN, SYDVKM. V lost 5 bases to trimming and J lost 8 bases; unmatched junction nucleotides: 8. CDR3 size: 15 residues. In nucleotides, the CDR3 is TGTGCCAGCAGTGCGCCGAGGACAGGGGGAGAAAAACTGTTTTTT. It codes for CASSAPRTGGEKLFF. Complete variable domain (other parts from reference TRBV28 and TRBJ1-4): DVKVTQSSRYLVKRTGEKVFLECVQDMDHENMFWYRQDPGLGLRLIYFSYDVKMKEKGDIPEGYSVSREKKERFSLILESASTNQTSMYLCASSAPRTGGEKLFFGSGTQLSVL.

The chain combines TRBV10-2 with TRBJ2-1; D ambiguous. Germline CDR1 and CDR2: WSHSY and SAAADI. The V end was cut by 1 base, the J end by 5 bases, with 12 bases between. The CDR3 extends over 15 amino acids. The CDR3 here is CASSELTWKDNEQFF. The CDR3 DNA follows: TGCGCCAGCAGTGAGTTGACATGGAAGGACAATGAGCAGTTCTTC.

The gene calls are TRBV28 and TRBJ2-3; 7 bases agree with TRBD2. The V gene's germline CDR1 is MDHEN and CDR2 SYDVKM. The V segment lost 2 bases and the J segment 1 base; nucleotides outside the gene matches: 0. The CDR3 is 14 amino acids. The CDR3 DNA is TGTGCCAGCAGTTTAGCGGGAGGCACAGATACGCAGTATTTT. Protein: CASSLAGGTDTQYF.

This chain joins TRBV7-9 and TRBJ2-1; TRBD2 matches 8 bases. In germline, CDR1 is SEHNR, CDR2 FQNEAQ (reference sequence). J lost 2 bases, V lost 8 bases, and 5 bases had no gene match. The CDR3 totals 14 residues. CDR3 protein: CASERERAYNEQFF. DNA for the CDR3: TGTGCCAGCGAGCGGGAGAGGGCCTACAATGAGCAGTTCTTC. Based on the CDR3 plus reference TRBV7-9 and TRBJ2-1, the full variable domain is DTGVSQNPRHKITKRGQNVTFRCDPISEHNRLYWYRQTLGQGPEFLTYFQNEAQLEKSRLLSDRFSAERPKGSFSTLEIQRTEQGDSAMYLCASERERAYNEQFFGPGTRLTVL.

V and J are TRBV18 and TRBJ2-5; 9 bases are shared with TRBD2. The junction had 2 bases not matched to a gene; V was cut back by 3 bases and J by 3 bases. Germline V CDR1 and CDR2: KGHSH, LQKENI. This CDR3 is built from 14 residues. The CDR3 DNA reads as TGTGCCAGCTCACCGCGGGAGGGTGAAGAGACCCAGTACTTC. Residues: CASSPREGEETQYF.

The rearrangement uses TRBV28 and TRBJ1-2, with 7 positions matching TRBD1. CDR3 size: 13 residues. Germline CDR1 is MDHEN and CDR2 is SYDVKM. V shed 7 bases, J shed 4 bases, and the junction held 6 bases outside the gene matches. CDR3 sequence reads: CASTRGGFYGYTF. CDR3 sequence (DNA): TGTGCCAGCACCCGAGGGGGCTTCTATGGCTACACCTTC.

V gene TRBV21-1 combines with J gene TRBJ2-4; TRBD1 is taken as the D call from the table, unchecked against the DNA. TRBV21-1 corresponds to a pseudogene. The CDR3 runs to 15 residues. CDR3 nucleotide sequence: TGTGCCAACCAACCGGGACAGGGGGTGAGAAACATTCAGTACTTC. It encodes CANQPGQGVRNIQYF.

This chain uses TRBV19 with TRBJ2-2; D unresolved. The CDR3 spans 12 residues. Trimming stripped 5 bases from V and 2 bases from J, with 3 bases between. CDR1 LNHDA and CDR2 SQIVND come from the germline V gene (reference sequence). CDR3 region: CASSLNTGELFF. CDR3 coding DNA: TGTGCCAGTAGTCTAAACACCGGGGAGCTGTTTTTT.

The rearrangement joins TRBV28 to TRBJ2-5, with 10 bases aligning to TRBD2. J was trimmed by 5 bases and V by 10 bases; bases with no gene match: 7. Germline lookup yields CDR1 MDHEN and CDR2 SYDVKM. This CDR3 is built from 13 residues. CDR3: CATSSGRAETQYF. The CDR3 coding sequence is TGTGCCACCTCGAGCGGGAGGGCGGAGACCCAGTACTTC.

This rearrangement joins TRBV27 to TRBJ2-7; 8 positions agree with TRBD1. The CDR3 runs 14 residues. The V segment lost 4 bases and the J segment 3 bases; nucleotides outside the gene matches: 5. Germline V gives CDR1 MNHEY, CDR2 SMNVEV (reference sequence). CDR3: CASSSRGLSYEQYF. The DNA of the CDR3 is TGTGCCAGCAGTTCCAGGGGGCTTAGCTACGAGCAGTACTTC.

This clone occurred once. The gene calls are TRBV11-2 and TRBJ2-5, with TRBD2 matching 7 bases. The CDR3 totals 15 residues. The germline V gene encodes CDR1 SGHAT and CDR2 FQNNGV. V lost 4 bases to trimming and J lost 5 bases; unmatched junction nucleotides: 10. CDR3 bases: TGTGCCAGCAGCTCCCCTCCGGGAGGTTTGGAGACCCAGTACTTC. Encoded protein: CASSSPPGGLETQYF.

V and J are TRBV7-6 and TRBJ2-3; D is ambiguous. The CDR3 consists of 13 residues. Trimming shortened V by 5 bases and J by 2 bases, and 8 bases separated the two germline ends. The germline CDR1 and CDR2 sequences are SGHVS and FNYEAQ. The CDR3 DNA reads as TGTGCCAGCAGCCCTATGCCCACAGATACGCAGTATTTT. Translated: CASSPMPTDTQYF.